This T cell receptor beta chain emerged from a study of T cell responses to AZD1222 COVID-19 vaccine. Study results and limitations: Sampling captured repertoires only after the peak T cell response. Spike-specific TCR breadth rose after two AZD1222 doses, and depth rose as well.

Using immunoSEQ multiplex PCR, the repertoire was profiled, and TCRdb retains in-frame clones only, with some absent. This repertoire shows 150,000 or so clones, about 90% found once; its top ten account for approximately 5.9%. J gave up 9 bases and V 4 bases, and 6 bases lay outside the gene matches. Per the germline V gene, CDR1 is SNHLY and CDR2 is FYNNEI. CDR3 length: 14 residues. As regards this clone: Its antigen remains unidentified.

V is TRBV2 and J is TRBJ1-6; 7 bases match TRBD1. The receptor was isolated from an adult who received the AZD1222 COVID-19 vaccine. The source material was peripheral blood, sampled 28 days after the second AZD1222 dose. The CDR3 nucleotides read TGTGCCAGCAGTGTGACAGGGTTGAGTTCACCCCTCCACTTT. Its translation: CASSVTGLSSPLHF.